This T cell receptor (beta chain) comes out of a study of T cells in Graves' hyperthyroidism and ophthalmopathy. The J segment lost 3 bases and the V segment lost 3 bases, leaving 4 bases of the junction unmatched. The germline CDR1 and CDR2 sequences are LNHDA and SQIVND (reference sequence). This CDR3 region has 14 residues. Uncontrolled infections, other autoimmune diseases, pregnancy or lactation led to exclusion of patients. Amplification of TCR beta CDR3 regions used RNA as the template. The TCR CDR3 first-round RT-PCR relied on the HTBI primer set. TCRdb independently ran MiXCR on the multiplex PCR reads; one entry per CDR3 protein. There are some 650,000 distinct CDR3 sequences in the sample; more than 15% occur only once, and approximately 3.5% lies in the top ten. This clonotype has a count of ten or more.

What was sequenced was blood. This sequence joins TRBV19 and TRBJ2-7, with TRBD1 identical over 8 bases. The clonotype originates from a middle-aged woman with Graves' ophthalmopathy. The CDR3 protein is CASSITGGIYEQYF. The CDR3 region has the DNA TGTGCCAGTAGTATTACAGGGGGGATCTACGAGCAGTACTTC.